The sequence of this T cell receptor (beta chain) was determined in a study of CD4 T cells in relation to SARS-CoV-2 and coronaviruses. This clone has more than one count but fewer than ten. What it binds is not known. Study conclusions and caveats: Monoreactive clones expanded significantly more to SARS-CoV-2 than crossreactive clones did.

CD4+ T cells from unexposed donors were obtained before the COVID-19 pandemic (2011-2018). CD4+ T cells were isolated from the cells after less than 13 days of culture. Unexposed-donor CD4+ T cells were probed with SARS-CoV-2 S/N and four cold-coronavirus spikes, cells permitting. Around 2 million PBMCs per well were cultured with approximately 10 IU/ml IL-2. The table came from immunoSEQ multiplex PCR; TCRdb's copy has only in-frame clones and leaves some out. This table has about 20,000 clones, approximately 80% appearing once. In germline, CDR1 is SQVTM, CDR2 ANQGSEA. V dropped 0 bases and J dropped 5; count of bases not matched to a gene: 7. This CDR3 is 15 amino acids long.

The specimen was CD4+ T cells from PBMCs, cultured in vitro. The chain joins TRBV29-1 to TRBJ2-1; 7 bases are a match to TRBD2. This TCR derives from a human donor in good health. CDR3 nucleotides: TGCAGCGTTGAAGAACACGGGAGGAGGGACAATGAGCAGTTCTTC. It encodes CSVEEHGRRDNEQFF.